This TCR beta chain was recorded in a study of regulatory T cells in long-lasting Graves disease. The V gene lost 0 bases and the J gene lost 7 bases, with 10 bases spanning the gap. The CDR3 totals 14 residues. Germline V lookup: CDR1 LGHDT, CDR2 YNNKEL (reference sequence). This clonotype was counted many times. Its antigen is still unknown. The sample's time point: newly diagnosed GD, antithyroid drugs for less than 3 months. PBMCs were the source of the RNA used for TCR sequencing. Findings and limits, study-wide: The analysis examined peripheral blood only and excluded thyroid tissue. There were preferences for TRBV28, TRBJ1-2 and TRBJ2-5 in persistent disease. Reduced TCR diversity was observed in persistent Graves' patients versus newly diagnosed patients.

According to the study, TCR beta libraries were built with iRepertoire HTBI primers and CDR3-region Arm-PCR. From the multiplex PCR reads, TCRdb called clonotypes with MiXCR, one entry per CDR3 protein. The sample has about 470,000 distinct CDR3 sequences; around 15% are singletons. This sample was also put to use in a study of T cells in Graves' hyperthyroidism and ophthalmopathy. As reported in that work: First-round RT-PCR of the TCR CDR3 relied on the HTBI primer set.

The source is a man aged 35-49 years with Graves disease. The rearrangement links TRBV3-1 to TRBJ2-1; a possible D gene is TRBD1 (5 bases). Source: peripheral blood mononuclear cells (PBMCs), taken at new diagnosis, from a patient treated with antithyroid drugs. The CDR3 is CASSQDPRVNEQFF. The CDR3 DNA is TGTGCCAGCAGCCAAGATCCCAGGGTAAATGAGCAGTTCTTC.